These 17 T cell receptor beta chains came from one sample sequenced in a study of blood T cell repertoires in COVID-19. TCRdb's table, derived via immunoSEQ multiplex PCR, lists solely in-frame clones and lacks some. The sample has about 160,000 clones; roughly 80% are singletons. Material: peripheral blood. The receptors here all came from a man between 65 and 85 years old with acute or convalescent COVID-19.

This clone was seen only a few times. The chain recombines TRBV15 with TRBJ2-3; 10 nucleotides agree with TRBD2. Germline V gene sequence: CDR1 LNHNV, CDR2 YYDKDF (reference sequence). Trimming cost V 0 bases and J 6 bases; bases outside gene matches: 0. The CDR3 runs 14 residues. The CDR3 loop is CATSREAGGDTQYF. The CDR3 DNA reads TGTGCCACCAGCAGAGAAGCGGGGGGGGATACGCAGTATTTT.

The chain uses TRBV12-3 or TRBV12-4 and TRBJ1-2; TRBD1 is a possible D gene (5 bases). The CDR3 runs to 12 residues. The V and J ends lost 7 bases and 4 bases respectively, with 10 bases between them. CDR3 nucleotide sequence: TGTGCCAGCACCCTGACAGCCTATGGCTACACCTTC. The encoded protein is CASTLTAYGYTF.

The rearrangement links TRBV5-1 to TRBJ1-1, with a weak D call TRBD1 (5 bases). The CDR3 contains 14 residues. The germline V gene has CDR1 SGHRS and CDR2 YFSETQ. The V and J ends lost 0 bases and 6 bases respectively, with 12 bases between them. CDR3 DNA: TGCGCCAGCAGCTTGGTCGGCCAGGGATCTGAAGCTTTCTTT. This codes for CASSLVGQGSEAFF.

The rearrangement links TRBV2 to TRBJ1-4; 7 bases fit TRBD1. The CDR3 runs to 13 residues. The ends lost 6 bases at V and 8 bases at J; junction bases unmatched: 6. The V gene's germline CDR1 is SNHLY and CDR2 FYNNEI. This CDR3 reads CASRRQGGEKLFF. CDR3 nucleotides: TGTGCCAGCAGAAGACAGGGAGGAGAAAAACTGTTTTTT.

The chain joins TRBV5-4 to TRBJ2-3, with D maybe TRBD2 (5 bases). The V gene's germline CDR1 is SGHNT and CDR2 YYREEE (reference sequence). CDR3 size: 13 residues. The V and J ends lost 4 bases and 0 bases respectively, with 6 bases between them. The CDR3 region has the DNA TGTGCCAGCAGCAGGACTAGCACAGATACGCAGTATTTT. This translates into CASSRTSTDTQYF. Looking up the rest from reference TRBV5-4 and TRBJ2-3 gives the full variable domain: ETGVTQSPTHLIKTRGQQVTLRCSSQSGHNTVSWYQQALGQGPQFIFQYYREEENGRGNFPPRFSGLQFPNYSSELNVNALELDDSALYLCASSRTSTDTQYFGPGTRLTVL.

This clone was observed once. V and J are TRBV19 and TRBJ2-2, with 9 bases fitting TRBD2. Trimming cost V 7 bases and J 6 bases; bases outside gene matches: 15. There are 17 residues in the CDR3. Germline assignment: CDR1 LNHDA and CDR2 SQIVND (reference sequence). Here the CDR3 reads CASTSGTSRIYAGELFF. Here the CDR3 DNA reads TGTGCCAGTACCTCTGGGACTAGCCGAATTTATGCCGGGGAGCTGTTTTTT. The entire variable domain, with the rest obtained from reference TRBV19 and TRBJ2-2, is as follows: DGGITQSPKYLFRKEGQNVTLSCEQNLNHDAMYWYRQDPGQGLRLIYYSQIVNDFQKGDIAEGYSVSREKKESFPLTVTSAQKNPTAFYLCASTSGTSRIYAGELFFGEGSRLTVL.

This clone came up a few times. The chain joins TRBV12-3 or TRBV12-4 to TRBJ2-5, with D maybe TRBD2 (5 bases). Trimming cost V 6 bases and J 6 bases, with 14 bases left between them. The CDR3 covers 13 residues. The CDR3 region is CASRPKSGQTQYF. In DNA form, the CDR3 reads TGTGCCAGCAGACCCAAAAGCGGACAGACCCAGTACTTC.

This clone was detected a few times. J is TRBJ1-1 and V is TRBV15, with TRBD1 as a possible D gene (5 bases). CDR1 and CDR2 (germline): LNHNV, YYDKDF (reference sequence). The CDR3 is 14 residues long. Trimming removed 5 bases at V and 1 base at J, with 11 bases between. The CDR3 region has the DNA TGTGCCACCAGCCTGGGGGGAAAGAACACTGAAGCTTTCTTT. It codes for CATSLGGKNTEAFF.

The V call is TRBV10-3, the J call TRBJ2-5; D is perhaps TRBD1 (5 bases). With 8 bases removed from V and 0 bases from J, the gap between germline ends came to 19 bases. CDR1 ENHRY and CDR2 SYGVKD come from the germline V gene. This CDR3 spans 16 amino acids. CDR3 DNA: TGTGCCATCGCCCCTCAGGGCAGCATACACCAAGAGACCCAGTACTTC. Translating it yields CAIAPQGSIHQETQYF.

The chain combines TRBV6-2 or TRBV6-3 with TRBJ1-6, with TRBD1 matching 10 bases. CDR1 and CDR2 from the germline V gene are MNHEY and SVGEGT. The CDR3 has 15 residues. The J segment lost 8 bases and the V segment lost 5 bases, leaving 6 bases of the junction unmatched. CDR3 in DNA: TGTGCCAGCAGTGACCGGACAGGGGGTTATTCACCCCTCCACTTT. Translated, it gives CASSDRTGGYSPLHF.

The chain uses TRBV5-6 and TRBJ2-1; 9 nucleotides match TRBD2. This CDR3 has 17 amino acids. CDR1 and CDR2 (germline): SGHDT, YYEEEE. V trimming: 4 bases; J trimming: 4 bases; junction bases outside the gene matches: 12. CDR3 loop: CASSPEVAGARYNEQFF. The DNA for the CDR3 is TGTGCCAGCAGCCCAGAGGTAGCGGGAGCTCGATACAATGAGCAGTTCTTC.

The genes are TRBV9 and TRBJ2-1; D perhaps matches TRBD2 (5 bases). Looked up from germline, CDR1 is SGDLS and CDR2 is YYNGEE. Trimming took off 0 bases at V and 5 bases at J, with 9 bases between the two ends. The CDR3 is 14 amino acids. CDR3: CASSVVASNNEQFF. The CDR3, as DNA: TGTGCCAGCAGCGTAGTGGCTAGCAACAATGAGCAGTTCTTC.

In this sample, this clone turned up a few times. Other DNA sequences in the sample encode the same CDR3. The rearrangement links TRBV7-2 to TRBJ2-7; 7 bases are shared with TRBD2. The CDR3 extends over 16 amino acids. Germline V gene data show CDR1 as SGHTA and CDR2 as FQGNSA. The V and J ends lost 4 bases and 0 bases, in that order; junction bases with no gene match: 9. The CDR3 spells CASSWGGAGVSYEQYF. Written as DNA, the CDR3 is TGTGCCAGCAGCTGGGGTGGGGCGGGGGTCTCCTACGAGCAGTACTTC.

In DNA form, the CDR3 reads TGTGCCAGTAGTCCCGGTTGGGAGGGCGAGCAGTACTTC. Translated: CASSPGWEGEQYF. V and J are TRBV19 and TRBJ2-7; 7 bases map to TRBD2. CDR1 is LNHDA and CDR2 is SQIVND in the germline V gene (reference sequence). Germline trimming cut 5 bases from V and 6 bases from J; bases unmatched to any gene: 7. This CDR3 spans 13 amino acids.

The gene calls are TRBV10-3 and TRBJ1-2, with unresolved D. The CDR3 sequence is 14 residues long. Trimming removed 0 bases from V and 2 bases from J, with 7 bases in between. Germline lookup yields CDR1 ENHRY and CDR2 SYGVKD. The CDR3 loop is CAISESEMNYGYTF. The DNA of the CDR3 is TGTGCCATCAGTGAGTCCGAGATGAACTATGGCTACACCTTC.

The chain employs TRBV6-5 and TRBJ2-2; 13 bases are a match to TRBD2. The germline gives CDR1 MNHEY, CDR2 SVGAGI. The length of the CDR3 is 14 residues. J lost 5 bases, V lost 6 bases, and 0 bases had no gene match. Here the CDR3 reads CASRGLAGTGELFF. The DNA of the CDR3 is TGTGCCAGCAGGGGACTAGCGGGGACCGGGGAGCTGTTTTTT.

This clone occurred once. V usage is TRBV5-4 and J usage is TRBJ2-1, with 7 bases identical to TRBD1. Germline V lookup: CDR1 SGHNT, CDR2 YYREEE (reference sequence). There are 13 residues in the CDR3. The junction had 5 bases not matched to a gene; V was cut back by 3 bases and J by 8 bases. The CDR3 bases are TGTGCCAGCAGCTACCGACAGGGCTATGAGCAGTTCTTC. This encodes CASSYRQGYEQFF.